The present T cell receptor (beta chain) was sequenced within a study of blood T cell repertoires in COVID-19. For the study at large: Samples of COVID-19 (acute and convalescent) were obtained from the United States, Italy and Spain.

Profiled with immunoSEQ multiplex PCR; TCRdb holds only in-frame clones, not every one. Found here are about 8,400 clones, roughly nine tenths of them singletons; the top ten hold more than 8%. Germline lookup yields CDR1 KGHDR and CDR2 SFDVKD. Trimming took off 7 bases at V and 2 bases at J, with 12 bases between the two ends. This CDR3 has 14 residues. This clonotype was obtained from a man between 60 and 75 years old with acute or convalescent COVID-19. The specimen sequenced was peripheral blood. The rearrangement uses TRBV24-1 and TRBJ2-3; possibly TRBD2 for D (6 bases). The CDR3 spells CATRGLSDTDTQYF. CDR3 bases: TGTGCCACCAGGGGACTCAGCGACACAGATACGCAGTATTTT.